Shown below are 22 T cell receptor beta chains from a single sample sequenced in a study of regulatory T cells in long-lasting Graves disease. Sample time point: newly diagnosed GD, antithyroid drugs for less than 3 months. Isolated PBMC RNA provided the starting material for the TCR library. Arm-PCR of CDR3 regions with iRepertoire HTBI primers generated TCR beta libraries. Each CDR3 protein is one row after TCRdb ran MiXCR on the multiplex PCR reads. Of about 450,000 distinct CDR3 sequences listed, about 14% are singletons. A further study also used this sample, focusing on T cells in Graves' hyperthyroidism and ophthalmopathy.

The source material was peripheral blood mononuclear cells (PBMCs), sampled at new diagnosis, from a patient treated with antithyroid drugs. The receptors were gathered from a woman aged 50 to 60 with Graves disease.

This clonotype was seen many times. J is TRBJ1-1 and V is TRBV30; possibly TRBD1 for D (6 bases). From germline, CDR1 is GTSNPN and CDR2 SVGIG (reference sequence). There are 14 residues in the CDR3. The V gene lost 2 bases and the J gene lost 0 bases, with 10 bases spanning the gap. Here the CDR3 reads CAWSHGQMNTEAFF. The CDR3 bases are TGTGCCTGGAGTCATGGACAGATGAACACTGAAGCTTTCTTT.

This clonotype was found a few times. This chain connects TRBV15 to TRBJ2-3; D might be TRBD1 (6 bases). The CDR3 runs to 15 residues. The V end was cut by 1 base, the J end by 5 bases, with 13 bases between. Germline V gives CDR1 LNHNV, CDR2 YYDKDF (reference sequence). CDR3 sequence reads: CATSRGNRAGDTQYF. In DNA form, the CDR3 reads TGTGCCACCAGCAGAGGAAACAGGGCGGGAGATACGCAGTATTTT.

This clonotype was observed many times. This sequence joins TRBV7-6 and TRBJ2-3; 9 bases are a match to TRBD2. V dropped 3 bases and J dropped 6; count of bases not matched to a gene: 7. CDR3 length: 15 residues. The germline CDR1 and CDR2 sequences are SGHVS and FNYEAQ. CDR3 sequence: CASSFGLAFGDTQYF. The CDR3 DNA follows: TGTGCCAGCAGCTTTGGACTAGCGTTTGGGGATACGCAGTATTTT. The variable domain in full, with the rest retrieved from reference TRBV7-6 and TRBJ2-3, is GAGVSQSPRYKVTKRGQDVALRCDPISGHVSLYWYRQALGQGPEFLTYFNYEAQQDKSGLPNDRFSAERPEGSISTLTIQRTEQRDSAMYRCASSFGLAFGDTQYFGPGTRLTVL.

This clonotype came up a few times. This likely traces to a read error, being one base from a far larger clone. This rearrangement joins TRBV27 to TRBJ2-3, with 7 bases aligning to TRBD2. Unmatched junction bases numbered 2, after V lost 5 bases and J lost 0 bases. The CDR3 is 14 amino acids. CDR1 and CDR2 (germline): MNHEY, SMNVEV (reference sequence). The CDR3 DNA sequence: TGTGCCAGCAGTCATAGCGGGAGCACAGATACGCAGTATTTT. Its translation: CASSHSGSTDTQYF.

For this clonotype: A much larger clone differs from this one at a single base, so this may be a read error. No conserved phenylalanine or tryptophan is present at the end of the CDR3, so a read error is the likely explanation. The chain is built from TRBV13 and TRBJ1-2; the D is unclear. The CDR3 spans 12 residues. V lost 0 bases and J 8 bases, leaving 7 bases between the germline ends. From germline, CDR1 is PRHDT and CDR2 FYEKMQ (reference sequence). This chain's CDR3 is CASSLGTRGYTL. The DNA for the CDR3 is TGTGCCAGCAGCTTAGGGACGAGAGGCTACACCCTC.

Only a few counts were recorded for this clonotype. The chain recombines TRBV7-8 with TRBJ2-7, with D possibly matching TRBD1 (5 bases). The CDR3 is 15 amino acids. The V and J ends lost 5 bases and 1 base respectively, with 15 bases between them. The germline V gene has CDR1 SGHVS and CDR2 FQNEAQ. The CDR3 DNA sequence: TGTGCCAGCAGCGAAGGGGAATTAAGGTCCTACGAGCAGTACTTC. The encoded protein is CASSEGELRSYEQYF.

The CDR3: CASRWRGIGAKVETTDTQYF. CDR3 nucleotide sequence: TGTGCCAGCAGGTGGAGAGGGATTGGGGCAAAGGTAGAGACCACAGATACGCAGTATTTT. The chain recombines TRBV27 with TRBJ2-3; D could derive from TRBD1 or TRBD2 (5 bases each). V lost 6 bases, J lost 2 bases, and 30 bases lay in between. The CDR3 loop spans 20 amino acids. Germline V gene data show CDR1 as MNHEY and CDR2 as SMNVEV (reference sequence).

This clonotype was counted between two and nine times. V usage is TRBV4-1 and J usage is TRBJ2-1; TRBD2 agrees at 12 bases. V shed 2 bases, J shed 8 bases, and the junction held 7 bases outside the gene matches. Germline V gene data show CDR1 as MGHRA and CDR2 as YSYEKL. The CDR3 contains 16 residues. In DNA form, the CDR3 reads TGCGCCAGCAGCCAACCAACTAGCGGGAGGAGAGATGAGCAGTTCTTC. This encodes CASSQPTSGRRDEQFF.

This clonotype has at least ten counts. The V gene is TRBV11-2, the J gene TRBJ2-7; D gene ambiguous. The germline CDR1 and CDR2 sequences are SGHAT and FQNNGV. CDR3 length: 15 residues. The V gene lost 3 bases and the J gene lost 0 bases, with 12 bases spanning the gap. The CDR3 reads CASSFGTGHSYEQYF. The CDR3 DNA reads TGTGCCAGCAGCTTTGGTACGGGCCACTCCTACGAGCAGTACTTC.

The rearrangement joins TRBV5-1 to TRBJ2-1; 13 bases map to TRBD2. This CDR3 has 16 residues. V gave up 4 bases and J gave up 6 bases; unmatched junction bases: 7. From germline, CDR1 is SGHRS and CDR2 YFSETQ. Here the CDR3 reads CASSVTSGRAVNEQFF. CDR3 sequence (DNA): TGCGCCAGCAGCGTAACTAGCGGGAGGGCCGTCAATGAGCAGTTCTTC.

This clonotype was counted only a few times. The chain combines TRBV4-1 with TRBJ2-2, with 8 bases matching TRBD2. Germline lookup yields CDR1 MGHRA and CDR2 YSYEKL. CDR3 length equals 15 residues. The V and J ends lost 3 bases and 4 bases, in that order; junction bases with no gene match: 4. The CDR3 region is CASSHSGSATGELFF. CDR3 nucleotides: TGCGCCAGCAGCCACAGCGGGAGCGCCACCGGGGAGCTGTTTTTT.

DNA of the CDR3: TGCAGTGCTAGGGGGGGGTCCACAGGGCATTTT. Protein sequence: CSARGGSTGHF. This rearrangement joins TRBV20-1 to TRBJ1-5; tentative D call: TRBD1 (5 bases). Germline loops: CDR1 DFQATT, CDR2 SNEGSKA (reference sequence). This CDR3 contains 11 residues. V was trimmed by 3 bases and J by 15 bases, leaving 15 bases between them.

At least ten counts were recorded for this clonotype. This chain links TRBV10-3 with TRBJ1-1; TRBD1 agrees at 7 bases. The CDR3 length is 17 residues. Germline values: CDR1 ENHRY, CDR2 SYGVKD. Trimming cost V 6 bases and J 0 bases; bases outside gene matches: 13. The chain's CDR3 is CAIRERPGQMMNTEAFF. DNA of the CDR3: TGTGCCATCAGAGAAAGACCGGGACAGATGATGAACACTGAAGCTTTCTTT.

Concerning this clonotype: Since a far larger clone is one base different, this is likely a read error. This sequence joins TRBV27 and TRBJ2-7; 10 nucleotides match TRBD1. The CDR3 has 16 amino acids. CDR1 is MNHEY, CDR2 SMNVEV, per germline (reference sequence). The chain's CDR3 is CVSSSAPGQGTYEQYF. For the CDR3, the DNA is TGTGTCAGCAGCTCCGCCCCGGGACAGGGGACCTACGAGCAGTACTTC.

This chain connects TRBV9 to TRBJ2-7; maybe TRBD2 (6 bases). Germline V gene data show CDR1 as SGDLS and CDR2 as YYNGEE. CDR3 length: 16 amino acids. Trimming removed 0 bases from V and 4 bases from J, with 17 bases in between. Here the CDR3 DNA reads TGTGCCAGCAGCGTAGGAGGGGCGGGATTACCGTACGAGCAGTACTTC. Protein: CASSVGGAGLPYEQYF.

The rearrangement uses TRBV25-1 and TRBJ2-5; 7 nucleotides match TRBD2. Trimming at V came to 4 bases and at J to 1 base, leaving 6 bases not matched to a gene. There are 15 residues in the CDR3. The V gene's germline CDR1 is MGHDK and CDR2 SYGVNS. The CDR3 coding sequence is TGTGCCAGCAGTGGGCTAGCGGAATTCCAAGAGACCCAGTACTTC. It specifies CASSGLAEFQETQYF.

This clonotype has just a few counts. The CDR3 loop reads CASSLGQGQRSETQYF. Here the CDR3 DNA reads TGCGCCAGCAGCTTGGGGCAGGGACAGAGGAGCGAGACCCAGTACTTC. V gene TRBV5-1 combines with J gene TRBJ2-5, with TRBD1 identical over 7 bases. This CDR3 has 16 residues. Germline loops: CDR1 SGHRS, CDR2 YFSETQ. V shed 0 bases, J shed 5 bases, and the junction held 10 bases outside the gene matches.

As regards this clonotype: This clone may be a read error of a much larger clone one base away. This rearrangement joins TRBV7-9 to TRBJ2-3; 12 bases align to TRBD2. The CDR3 has 15 amino acids. Per the germline V gene, CDR1 is SEHNR and CDR2 is FQNEAQ (reference sequence). Here the CDR3 reads CASSQGLAGRDMQYF. Written as DNA, the CDR3 is TGTGCCAGCAGCCAAGGACTAGCGGGACGAGATATGCAGTATTTT. Drawing the rest from reference TRBV7-9 and TRBJ2-3, the complete variable domain is DTGVSQNPRHKITKRGQNVTFRCDPISEHNRLYWYRQTLGQGPEFLTYFQNEAQLEKSRLLSDRFSAERPKGSFSTLEIQRTEQGDSAMYLCASSQGLAGRDMQYFGPGTRLTVL.

The table lists this clonotype with a few counts. The chain employs TRBV18 and TRBJ2-5, with TRBD1 identical over 7 bases. Losses at the gene ends were 2 bases for V and 0 bases for J; bases not matched to a gene: 12. The CDR3 totals 18 residues. Germline V gene data show CDR1 as KGHSH and CDR2 as LQKENI. The CDR3 DNA follows: TGTGCCAGCTCACCAACTACCGTGGGGACAGCGTACCAAGAGACCCAGTACTTC. Amino acid sequence: CASSPTTVGTAYQETQYF.

The table lists this clonotype with a few counts. This chain joins TRBV9 and TRBJ1-5, with 7 bases aligning to TRBD1. This CDR3 contains 14 residues. Trimming at V came to 4 bases and at J to 6 bases, leaving 7 bases not matched to a gene. Per the germline V gene, CDR1 is SGDLS and CDR2 is YYNGEE. The chain's CDR3 is CASSPGQEGQPQHF. DNA for the CDR3: TGTGCCAGCAGCCCCGGACAGGAGGGTCAGCCCCAGCATTTT.

The chain has TRBV6-1 and TRBJ2-3, with D possibly called TRBD1 or TRBD2 (5 bases each). In germline, CDR1 is MNHNS, CDR2 SASEGT. The CDR3 consists of 13 residues. V dropped 1 base and J dropped 7 bases, with 9 bases sitting between them. The CDR3 spells CASSEDEGNTQYF. DNA of the CDR3: TGTGCCAGCAGTGAAGACGAGGGGAATACGCAGTATTTT.

Of note for this clonotype: A clone one base away is much larger, so this may be a read error. No conserved phenylalanine or tryptophan is present at the end of the CDR3, so a read error is the likely explanation. The limits of the CDR3 on the DNA are not certain, so only TCRdb's listed CDR3 is given. This chain links TRBV20-1 with TRBJ2-1; the listed D gene, TRBD2, was not tested against the DNA. Ends included, the CDR3 has 10 residues. Germline values: CDR1 DFQATT, CDR2 SNEGSKA (reference sequence). The CDR3 region is CSARGLELFI.